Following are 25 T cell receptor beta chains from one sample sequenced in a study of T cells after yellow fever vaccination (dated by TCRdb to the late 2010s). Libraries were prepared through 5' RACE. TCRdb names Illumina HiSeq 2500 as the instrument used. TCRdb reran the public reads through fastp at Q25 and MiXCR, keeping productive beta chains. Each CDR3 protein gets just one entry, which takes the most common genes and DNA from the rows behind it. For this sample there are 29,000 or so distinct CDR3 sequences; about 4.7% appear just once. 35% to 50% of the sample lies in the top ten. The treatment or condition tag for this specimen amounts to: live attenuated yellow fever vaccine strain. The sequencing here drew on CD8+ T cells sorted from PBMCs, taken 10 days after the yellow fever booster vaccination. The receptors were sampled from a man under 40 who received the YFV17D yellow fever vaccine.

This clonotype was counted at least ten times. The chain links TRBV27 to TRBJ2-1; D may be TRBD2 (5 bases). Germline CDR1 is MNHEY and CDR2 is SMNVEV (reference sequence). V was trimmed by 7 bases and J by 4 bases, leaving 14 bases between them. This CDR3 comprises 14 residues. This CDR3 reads CASTSLAVYNEQFF. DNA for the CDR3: TGTGCCAGCACTAGTCTAGCAGTGTACAATGAGCAGTTCTTC.

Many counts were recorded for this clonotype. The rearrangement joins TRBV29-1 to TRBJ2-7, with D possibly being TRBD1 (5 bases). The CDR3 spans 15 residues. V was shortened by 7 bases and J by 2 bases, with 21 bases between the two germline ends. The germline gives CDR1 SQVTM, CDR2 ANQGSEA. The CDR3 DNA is TGCAGCGCTGGCCCCAAATCAGGGCCAACCTACGAGCAGTACTTC. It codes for CSAGPKSGPTYEQYF.

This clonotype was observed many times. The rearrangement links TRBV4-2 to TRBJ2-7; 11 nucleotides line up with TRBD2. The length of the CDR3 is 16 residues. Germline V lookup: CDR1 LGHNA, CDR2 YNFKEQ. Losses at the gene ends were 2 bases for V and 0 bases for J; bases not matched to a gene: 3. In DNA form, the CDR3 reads TGTGCCAGCAGCCAAACTAGCGGGAGTGGCTCCTACGAGCAGTACTTC. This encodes CASSQTSGSGSYEQYF.

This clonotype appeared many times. The CDR3 loop reads CASSPVLAGGPSTDTQYF. The CDR3 DNA reads as TGTGCCAGCTCACCAGTCCTAGCGGGAGGGCCTAGCACAGATACGCAGTATTTT. This chain connects TRBV18 to TRBJ2-3, with 12 bases identical to TRBD2. The germline gives CDR1 KGHSH, CDR2 LQKENI. V was pared by 2 bases and J by 0 bases, with 6 bases of the junction left unmatched. The CDR3 consists of 18 residues.

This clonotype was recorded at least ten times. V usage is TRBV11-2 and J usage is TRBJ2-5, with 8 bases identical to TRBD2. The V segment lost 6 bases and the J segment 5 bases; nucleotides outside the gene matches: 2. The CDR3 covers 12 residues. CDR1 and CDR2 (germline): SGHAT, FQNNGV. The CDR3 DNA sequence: TGTGCCAGCAGTCGGGAGGGGGAGACCCAGTACTTC. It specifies CASSREGETQYF.

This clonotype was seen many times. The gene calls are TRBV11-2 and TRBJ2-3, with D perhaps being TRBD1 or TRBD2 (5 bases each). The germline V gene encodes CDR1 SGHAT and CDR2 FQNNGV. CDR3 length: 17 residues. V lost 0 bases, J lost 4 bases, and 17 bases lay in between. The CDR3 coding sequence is TGTGCCAGCAGCTTAGAGCTGGTGGCAGGGAGTGCAGATACGCAGTATTTT. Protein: CASSLELVAGSADTQYF.

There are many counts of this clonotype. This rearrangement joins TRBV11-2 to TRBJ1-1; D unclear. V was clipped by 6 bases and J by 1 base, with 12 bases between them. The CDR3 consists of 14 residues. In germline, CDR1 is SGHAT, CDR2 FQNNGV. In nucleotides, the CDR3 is TGTGCCAGCAGGCTAAGTATCAGGAACACTGAAGCTTTCTTT. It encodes CASRLSIRNTEAFF.

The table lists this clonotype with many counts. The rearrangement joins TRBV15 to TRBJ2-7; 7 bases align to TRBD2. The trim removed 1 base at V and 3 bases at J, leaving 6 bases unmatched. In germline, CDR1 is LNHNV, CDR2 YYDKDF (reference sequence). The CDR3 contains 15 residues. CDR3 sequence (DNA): TGTGCCACCAGCAGAGTAGGCGGGAGTCTCTACGAGCAGTACTTC. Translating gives CATSRVGGSLYEQYF.

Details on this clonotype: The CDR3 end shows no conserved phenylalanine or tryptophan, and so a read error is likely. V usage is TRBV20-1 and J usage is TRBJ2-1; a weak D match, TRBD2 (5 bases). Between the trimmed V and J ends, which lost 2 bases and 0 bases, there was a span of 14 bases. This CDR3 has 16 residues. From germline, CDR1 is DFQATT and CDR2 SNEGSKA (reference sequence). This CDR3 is CSARPLSGSSYNEQFY. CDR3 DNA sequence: TGCAGTGCTAGACCCCTCAGCGGTAGCTCCTACAATGAGCAGTTCTAC.

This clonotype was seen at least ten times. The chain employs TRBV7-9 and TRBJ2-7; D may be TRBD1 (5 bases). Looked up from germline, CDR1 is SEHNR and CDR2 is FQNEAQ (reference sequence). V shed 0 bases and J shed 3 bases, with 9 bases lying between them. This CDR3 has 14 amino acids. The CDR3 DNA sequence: TGTGCCAGCAGCTTAGCGGGGCAAGACTACGAGCAGTACTTC. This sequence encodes CASSLAGQDYEQYF.

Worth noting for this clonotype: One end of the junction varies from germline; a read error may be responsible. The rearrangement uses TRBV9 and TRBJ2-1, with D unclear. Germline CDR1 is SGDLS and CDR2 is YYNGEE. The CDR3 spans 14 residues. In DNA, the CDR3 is TGTGCCAGCAGCGTAGGGGATAGTCTCGATGAGCAGTTATTC. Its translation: CASSVGDSLDEQLF. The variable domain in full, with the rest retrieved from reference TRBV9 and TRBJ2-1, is DSGVTQTPKHLITATGQRVTLRCSPRSGDLSVYWYQQSLDQGLQFLIQYYNGEERAKGNILERFSAQQFPDLHSELNLSSLELGDSALYFCASSVGDSLDEQLFGPGTRLTVL.

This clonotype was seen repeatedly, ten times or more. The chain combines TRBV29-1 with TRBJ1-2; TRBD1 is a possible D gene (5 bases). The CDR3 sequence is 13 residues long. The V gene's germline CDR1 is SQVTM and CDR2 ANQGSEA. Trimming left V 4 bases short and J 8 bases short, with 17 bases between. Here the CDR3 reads CSVVIVGGSGYTF. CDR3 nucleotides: TGCAGCGTTGTTATAGTGGGGGGGAGCGGCTACACCTTC.

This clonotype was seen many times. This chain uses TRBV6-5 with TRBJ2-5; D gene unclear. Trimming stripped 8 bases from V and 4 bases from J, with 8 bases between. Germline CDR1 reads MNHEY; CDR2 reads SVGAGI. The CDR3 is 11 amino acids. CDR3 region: CASLYGETQYF. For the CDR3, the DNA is TGTGCCAGCTTATACGGAGAGACCCAGTACTTC.

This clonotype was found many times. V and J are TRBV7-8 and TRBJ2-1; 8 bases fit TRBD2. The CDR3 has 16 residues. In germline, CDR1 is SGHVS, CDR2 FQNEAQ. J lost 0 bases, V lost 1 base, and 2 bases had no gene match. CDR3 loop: CASSLEAGGSYNEQFF. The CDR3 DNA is TGTGCCAGCAGCTTAGAGGCGGGGGGCTCCTACAATGAGCAGTTCTTC.

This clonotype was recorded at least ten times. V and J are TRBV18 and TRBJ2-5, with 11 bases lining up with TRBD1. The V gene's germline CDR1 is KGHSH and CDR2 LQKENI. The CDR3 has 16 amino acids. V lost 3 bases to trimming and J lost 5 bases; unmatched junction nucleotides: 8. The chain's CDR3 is CASSPGQGGKTETQYF. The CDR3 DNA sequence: TGTGCCAGCTCACCGGGACAGGGGGGTAAGACGGAGACCCAGTACTTC.

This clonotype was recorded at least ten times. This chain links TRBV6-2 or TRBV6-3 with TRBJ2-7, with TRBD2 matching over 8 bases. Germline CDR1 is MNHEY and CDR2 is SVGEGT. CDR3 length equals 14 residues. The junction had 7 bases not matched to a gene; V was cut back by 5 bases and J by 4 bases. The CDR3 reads CASSLTSGSYEQYF. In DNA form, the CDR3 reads TGTGCCAGCAGTCTTACTAGCGGAAGTTACGAGCAGTACTTC.

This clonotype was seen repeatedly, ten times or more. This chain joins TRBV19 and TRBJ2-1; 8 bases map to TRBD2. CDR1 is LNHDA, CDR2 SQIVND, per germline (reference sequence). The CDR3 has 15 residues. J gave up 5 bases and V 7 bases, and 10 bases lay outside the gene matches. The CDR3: CASNGELAGHNEQFF. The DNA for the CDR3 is TGTGCCAGTAATGGGGAGTTAGCGGGACACAATGAGCAGTTCTTC. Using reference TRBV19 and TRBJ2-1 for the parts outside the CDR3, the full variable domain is DGGITQSPKYLFRKEGQNVTLSCEQNLNHDAMYWYRQDPGQGLRLIYYSQIVNDFQKGDIAEGYSVSREKKESFPLTVTSAQKNPTAFYLCASNGELAGHNEQFFGPGTRLTVL.

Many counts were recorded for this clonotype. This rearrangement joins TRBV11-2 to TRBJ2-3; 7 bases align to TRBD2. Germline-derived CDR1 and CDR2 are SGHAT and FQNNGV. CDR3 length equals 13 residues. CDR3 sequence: CAESGVSTDTQYF. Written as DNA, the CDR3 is TGTGCGGAAAGCGGGGTTAGCACAGATACGCAGTATTTT. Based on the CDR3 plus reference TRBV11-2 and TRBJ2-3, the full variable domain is EAGVAQSPRYKIIEKRQSVAFWCNPISGHATLYWYQQILGQGPKLLIQFQNNGVVDDSQLPKDRFSAERLKGVDSTLKIQPAKLEDSAVYLCAESGVSTDTQYFGPGTRLTVL.

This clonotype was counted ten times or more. CDR3 DNA: TGTGCCAGCGAAGGTAATGAGCAGTTCTTC. The encoded protein is CASEGNEQFF. The chain joins TRBV6-1 to TRBJ2-1; D gene unclear. Germline CDR1 and CDR2: MNHNS and SASEGT. The ends were cut back, 8 bases at V and 7 bases at J, with 6 bases in the middle. The CDR3 has 10 amino acids.

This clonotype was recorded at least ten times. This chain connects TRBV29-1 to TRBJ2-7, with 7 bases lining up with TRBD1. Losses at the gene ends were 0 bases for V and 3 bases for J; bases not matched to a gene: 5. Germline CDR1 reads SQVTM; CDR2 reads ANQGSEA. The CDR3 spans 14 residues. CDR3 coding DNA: TGCAGCGTTGAAGAGGGACAGACAAACTACGAGCAGTACTTC. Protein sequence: CSVEEGQTNYEQYF.

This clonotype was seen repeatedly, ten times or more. CDR3 in amino acids: CASSQFALYEQYF. The CDR3 nucleotides read TGTGCCAGCAGCCAATTTGCACTCTACGAGCAGTACTTC. V and J are TRBV3-1 and TRBJ2-7; D call uncertain. In germline, CDR1 is LGHDT, CDR2 YNNKEL (reference sequence). The V and J ends lost 2 bases and 3 bases respectively, with 8 bases between them. The CDR3 covers 13 residues.

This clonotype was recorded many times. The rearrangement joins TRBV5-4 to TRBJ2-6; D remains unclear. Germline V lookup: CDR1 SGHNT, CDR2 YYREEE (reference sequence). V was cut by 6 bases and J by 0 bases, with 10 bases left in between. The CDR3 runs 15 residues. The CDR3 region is CASTIPNSGANVLTF. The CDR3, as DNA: TGTGCCAGCACCATCCCGAACTCTGGGGCCAACGTCCTGACTTTC.

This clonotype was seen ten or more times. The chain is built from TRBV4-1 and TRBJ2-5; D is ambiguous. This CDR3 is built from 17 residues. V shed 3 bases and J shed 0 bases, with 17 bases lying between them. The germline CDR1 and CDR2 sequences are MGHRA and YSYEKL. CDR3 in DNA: TGCGCCAGCAGCCATATGTCTAACGGAAGGTACCAAGAGACCCAGTACTTC. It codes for CASSHMSNGRYQETQYF.

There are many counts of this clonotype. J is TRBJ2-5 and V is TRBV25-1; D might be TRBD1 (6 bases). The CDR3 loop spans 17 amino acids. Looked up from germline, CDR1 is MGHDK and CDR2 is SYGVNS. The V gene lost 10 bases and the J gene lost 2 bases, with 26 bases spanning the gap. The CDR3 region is CATRRTGNFMAQETQYF. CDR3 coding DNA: TGTGCCACCAGGAGAACAGGGAACTTCATGGCGCAAGAGACCCAGTACTTC.

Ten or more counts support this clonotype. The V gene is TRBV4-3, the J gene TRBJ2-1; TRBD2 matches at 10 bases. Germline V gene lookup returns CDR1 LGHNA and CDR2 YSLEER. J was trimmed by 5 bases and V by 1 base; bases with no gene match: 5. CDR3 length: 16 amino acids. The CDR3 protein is CASSQGALAGDNEQFF. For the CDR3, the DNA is TGCGCCAGCAGCCAAGGGGCTCTAGCGGGAGACAATGAGCAGTTCTTC.